This T cell receptor (beta chain) emerged from a study of T cell responses to AZD1222 COVID-19 vaccine. Some clones are missing from TCRdb's copy, which holds only in-frame ones; the method was immunoSEQ multiplex PCR. The sample contains approximately 90,000 clones, 80% to 90% of which appear only once. With 0 bases removed from V and 3 bases from J, the gap between germline ends came to 7 bases. The CDR3 runs 14 residues. Germline values: CDR1 SGDLS, CDR2 YYNGEE. General study results and limits: Only five or six individuals given AZD1222 were seropositive at baseline. Of spike-specific TCRs, nearly half reportedly target regions left unmutated in variants. Spike-specific TCR breadth and depth grew following two AZD1222 doses.

Worth noting for this clone: What it binds is unknown.

Here the sequenced sample was peripheral blood, taken on day 0 of AZD1222 vaccination. The chain carries TRBV9 and TRBJ1-3; D gene unclear. The sequence came from an adult in good health. CDR3: CASSVARDGNTIYF. CDR3 DNA: TGTGCCAGCAGCGTAGCAAGGGATGGAAACACCATATATTTT.